This is a list of T cell receptor beta chains from one sample in a study of vaccination effects on CD4 cells after COVID-19. Their antigen targets remain unknown. Assay: immunoSEQ multiplex PCR; the TCRdb copy retains only in-frame clones and omits some. The sample holds some 40,000 clones, approximately 82% seen once. The specimen was CD4+ T cells from PBMCs cultured without peptide, collected after COVID-19 vaccination. All receptors derive from a human donor who had a prior SARS-CoV-2 infection. Both conserved end residues are trimmed from each CDR3. A D gene is named only where the DNA matches it firmly.

D gene: .; J gene: TRBJ2-7; V gene: TRBV7-8; CDR3 protein: ASSLAGRISYEQY
D gene: .; J gene: TRBJ1-2; V gene: TRBV28; CDR3 protein: ASRETRYT
D gene: TRBD2; J gene: TRBJ2-5; V gene: TRBV4-1; CDR3 protein: ASSQTVGGGRETQY
D gene: .; J gene: TRBJ1-5; V gene: TRBV6-2/TRBV6-3; CDR3 protein: ASSYGGSNQPQH
D gene: .; J gene: TRBJ2-5; V gene: TRBV11-3; CDR3 protein: ASSPRAMTETQY
D gene: TRBD1; J gene: TRBJ1-2; V gene: TRBV3-1/TRBV3-2; CDR3 protein: ASSQDPGGYGYT
D gene: TRBD1; J gene: TRBJ2-7; V gene: TRBV5-1; CDR3 protein: ASSKTTGTYEQY
D gene: TRBD1; J gene: TRBJ2-3; V gene: TRBV30; CDR3 protein: AWSVGDRGEDTQY
D gene: TRBD1; J gene: TRBJ1-5; V gene: TRBV30; CDR3 protein: AWNRDRGDQPQH
D gene: .; J gene: TRBJ1-2; V gene: TRBV6-5; CDR3 protein: ASSPDGSWVYGYT
D gene: .; J gene: TRBJ2-7; V gene: TRBV15; CDR3 protein: ATSRAGPNEQY
D gene: TRBD1; J gene: TRBJ1-6; V gene: TRBV4-3; CDR3 protein: ASRMTGVNSPLH
D gene: .; J gene: TRBJ1-3; V gene: TRBV7-9; CDR3 protein: AGGGGLSGNTIY
D gene: TRBD2; J gene: TRBJ2-5; V gene: TRBV7-2; CDR3 protein: ASRGGRGALGETQY